This T cell receptor beta chain was identified in a study of metastatic and nonmetastatic thyroid tumors. Study-level background: Thyroid patients, malignant and benign, had repertoires compared across blood and tumor or nodule tissue.

Study-wide points: Reported TCR beta diversity, measured in blood and tumor, was significantly higher for malignant thyroid tumors than for benign nodules.

Thyroid surgery took place with no prior treatment in any patient. Concerning this clone itself: No antigen is known for it.

The CDR3 is 17 residues long. The ends were cut back, 4 bases at V and 4 bases at J, with 23 bases in the middle. CDR1 and CDR2 (germline): SGHRS, YFSETQ. Via MiXCR, TCRdb re-called the PCR reads. The table records about 85,000 clones, less than 10% of them present only once. The TCR comes from a female donor with papillary thyroid cancer or a benign thyroid nodule (not recorded which). Some clones in this sample may be carry-over from other donors' samples. Sequences were obtained from blood. The V and J genes are TRBV5-1 and TRBJ2-5, with D possibly being TRBD1 (8 bases). The CDR3, as DNA: TGCGCCAGCAGCCGGGGGGCAGGGGGCGCCCCTCGAGAGACCCAGTACTTC. Residues: CASSRGAGGAPRETQYF.